This entry features one TCR beta chain sequence. The data were taken from a study of patients and donors after allogeneic stem cell transplantation. This CDR3 is built from 15 residues. Trimming left V 6 bases short and J 0 bases short, with 12 bases between. Germline V gene data show CDR1 as MNHNS and CDR2 as SASEGT. TCRdb re-analysed the RT-PCR reads in MiXCR, keeping a single row per CDR3 protein. Of fewer than 200,000 distinct CDR3 sequences listed, approximately 30% were seen once; the top ten hold roughly 3.2%. The TCR sequence derives from a human donor who was either an allogeneic HSCT recipient or a stem cell or donor lymphocyte infusion donor (not recorded which). It is not recorded whose cells these are; they may come from a transplant donor. The V call is TRBV6-1, the J call TRBJ1-5; maybe TRBD1 (6 bases). Sequences were obtained from blood, either unsorted or a sorted T cell fraction (not recorded which). DNA for the CDR3: TGTGCCAGCAGCCTAAGGGGGGTTAGCAATCAGCCCCAGCATTTT. This encodes CASSLRGVSNQPQHF.